Presented here are 32 T cell receptor beta chains from one specimen sequenced in a study of cytomegalovirus exposure and HLA in healthy donors. The study ran its PCR with 60 Vbeta and 13 Jbeta primers. The protocol was immunoSEQ multiplex PCR, while the TCRdb copy is restricted to in-frame clones and leaves out a portion. This table holds about 100,000 clones, roughly four fifths found once. The material sequenced was PBMCs. The receptors stem from a male donor in good health and CMV-seropositive.

The V call is TRBV5-1, the J call TRBJ1-5; a weak D match, TRBD1 (5 bases). CDR1 is SGHRS and CDR2 is YFSETQ in the germline V gene. The CDR3 consists of 16 residues. V was clipped by 0 bases and J by 0 bases, with 10 bases between them. This CDR3 reads CASSLEAGGSNQPQHF. CDR3 nucleotide sequence: TGCGCCAGCAGCTTGGAGGCGGGGGGTAGCAATCAGCCCCAGCATTTT.

The V gene is TRBV19, the J gene TRBJ2-5, with a possible D match to TRBD1 (6 bases). Trimming stripped 1 base from V and 5 bases from J, with 11 bases between. Germline CDR1 and CDR2: LNHDA and SQIVND (reference sequence). This CDR3 is built from 14 residues. CDR3 in amino acids: CASSIGDRWETQYF. The CDR3 coding sequence is TGTGCCAGTAGTATAGGTGACAGGTGGGAGACCCAGTACTTC. The whole variable domain, remainder taken from reference TRBV19 and TRBJ2-5, is DGGITQSPKYLFRKEGQNVTLSCEQNLNHDAMYWYRQDPGQGLRLIYYSQIVNDFQKGDIAEGYSVSREKKESFPLTVTSAQKNPTAFYLCASSIGDRWETQYFGPGTRLLVL.

The J gene is TRBJ1-1, the V gene TRBV7-8; no definite D call. This CDR3 comprises 13 residues. Looked up from germline, CDR1 is SGHVS and CDR2 is FQNEAQ. V was shortened by 2 bases and J by 5 bases, with 9 bases between the two germline ends. CDR3 bases: TGTGCCAGCAGCTTAACGGTGGTGACTGAAGCTTTCTTT. Its protein product is CASSLTVVTEAFF.

J is TRBJ1-5 and V is TRBV2; D may be TRBD1 (6 bases). V lost 6 bases and J lost 3, with 12 bases in between. The CDR3 is made up of 14 amino acids. The germline V gene encodes CDR1 SNHLY and CDR2 FYNNEI. The CDR3 DNA sequence: TGTGCCAGCAGCGACGCAGGGGACAATCAGCCCCAGCATTTT. Its protein product is CASSDAGDNQPQHF.

This clone has just a few counts. The genes are TRBV6-5 and TRBJ1-5; the D gene is possibly TRBD1 (5 bases). V lost 6 bases and J 0 bases, leaving 12 bases between the germline ends. This CDR3 comprises 15 residues. CDR1 is MNHEY and CDR2 is SVGAGI in the germline V gene. For the CDR3, the DNA is TGTGCCAGCAGACCTACAGGAAATAGCAATCAGCCCCAGCATTTT. It encodes CASRPTGNSNQPQHF.

The CDR3 DNA sequence: TGTGCCAGCAGCCCAGGGTTAAGCAATCAGCCCCAGCATTTT. Translation gives CASSPGLSNQPQHF. The chain combines TRBV6-6 with TRBJ1-5; tentative D call: TRBD1 (5 bases). With 6 bases removed from V and 1 base from J, the gap between germline ends came to 10 bases. Per germline, CDR1 MNHNY and CDR2 SVGAGI (reference sequence). The CDR3 runs 14 residues.

The rearrangement links TRBV19 to TRBJ1-5, with 12 bases fitting TRBD1. After removal of 9 bases from V and 6 bases from J, the junction contained 6 bases not matched to a gene. Per the germline V gene, CDR1 is LNHDA and CDR2 is SQIVND (reference sequence). The CDR3 totals 14 residues. CDR3 loop: CARNGTGGGQPQHF. The CDR3 DNA reads TGTGCCAGGAACGGGACAGGGGGCGGTCAGCCCCAGCATTTT.

In DNA, the CDR3 is TGTGCCATCAGTGAGCTACAGGGTGGCTCTGGAAACACCATATATTTT. It yields the protein CAISELQGGSGNTIYF. This rearrangement joins TRBV10-3 to TRBJ1-3; possibly TRBD1 for D (6 bases). CDR1 ENHRY and CDR2 SYGVKD come from the germline V gene. The V end lost 2 bases, the J end lost 0 bases, and 11 bases lay between the germline ends. The CDR3 length is 16 residues.

This clone was counted between two and nine times. This CDR3 is CASSQGPRARSSYNEQFF. CDR3 nucleotides: TGCGCCAGCAGCCAAGGTCCGAGGGCCCGAAGCTCCTACAATGAGCAGTTCTTC. The genes are TRBV4-1 and TRBJ2-1; D may be TRBD2 (5 bases). V lost 1 base and J lost 0, with 16 bases in between. CDR3 size: 18 residues. Germline V gene sequence: CDR1 MGHRA, CDR2 YSYEKL.

J is TRBJ2-6 and V is TRBV19, with D maybe TRBD1 (6 bases). The V end was cut by 3 bases, the J end by 0 bases, with 12 bases between. Germline V gene lookup returns CDR1 LNHDA and CDR2 SQIVND (reference sequence). The length of the CDR3 is 17 residues. CDR3 amino acids: CASSMDSIRSGANVLTF. In nucleotides, the CDR3 is TGTGCCAGTAGTATGGACAGTATTCGCTCTGGGGCCAACGTCCTGACTTTC.

The chain employs TRBV7-2 and TRBJ2-1, with 9 bases fitting TRBD2. Germline values: CDR1 SGHTA, CDR2 FQGNSA. J gave up 2 bases and V 4 bases, and 3 bases lay outside the gene matches. CDR3 size: 15 residues. In DNA form, the CDR3 reads TGTGCCAGCAGCTCCTTAGCGGGGGCCTACAATGAGCAGTTCTTC. Residues: CASSSLAGAYNEQFF.

The gene calls are TRBV6-5 and TRBJ1-5; D not certain. The CDR3 consists of 13 residues. The V end was cut by 7 bases, the J end by 3 bases, with 10 bases between. Germline V gene sequence: CDR1 MNHEY, CDR2 SVGAGI. The CDR3 here is CASTERVNQPQHF. Written as DNA, the CDR3 is TGTGCCAGCACTGAGAGGGTCAATCAGCCCCAGCATTTT.

This clone was counted a few times. The gene calls are TRBV9 and TRBJ1-5, with 7 bases aligning to TRBD1. The CDR3 totals 15 residues. V dropped 0 bases and J dropped 4; count of bases not matched to a gene: 4. Germline loops: CDR1 SGDLS, CDR2 YYNGEE. CDR3: CASSVGGRGNQPQHF. CDR3 nucleotide sequence: TGTGCCAGCAGCGTAGGGGGCAGGGGGAATCAGCCCCAGCATTTT. Supplemented by reference TRBV9 and TRBJ1-5, the full variable domain reads DSGVTQTPKHLITATGQRVTLRCSPRSGDLSVYWYQQSLDQGLQFLIQYYNGEERAKGNILERFSAQQFPDLHSELNLSSLELGDSALYFCASSVGGRGNQPQHFGDGTRLSIL.

J is TRBJ1-2 and V is TRBV2; D call uncertain. Looked up from germline, CDR1 is SNHLY and CDR2 is FYNNEI. V dropped 8 bases and J dropped 1 base, with 11 bases sitting between them. This CDR3 has 13 amino acids. The CDR3 DNA follows: TGTGCCAGCGCCCGAGAGATTAACTATGGCTACACCTTC. Protein product: CASAREINYGYTF.

The genes are TRBV5-1 and TRBJ2-5, with 9 bases lining up with TRBD1. This CDR3 has 16 amino acids. V lost 4 bases to trimming and J lost 7 bases; unmatched junction nucleotides: 14. Germline V gene sequence: CDR1 SGHRS, CDR2 YFSETQ. CDR3 region: CASSPQAGQGQRTQYF. CDR3 sequence (DNA): TGCGCCAGCAGCCCCCAAGCGGGACAGGGCCAAAGGACCCAGTACTTC. The entire variable domain, with the rest obtained from reference TRBV5-1 and TRBJ2-5, is as follows: KAGVTQTPRYLIKTRGQQVTLSCSPISGHRSVSWYQQTPGQGLQFLFEYFSETQRNKGNFPGRFSGRQFSNSRSEMNVSTLELGDSALYLCASSPQAGQGQRTQYFGPGTRLLVL.

This clone was observed once. V and J are TRBV18 and TRBJ2-2, with D possibly being TRBD2 (7 bases). CDR1 is KGHSH, CDR2 LQKENI, per germline. Trimming stripped 3 bases from V and 6 bases from J, with 14 bases between. The CDR3 totals 15 residues. CDR3 DNA: TGTGCCAGCTCACCTCCCCGCGGGGGCTCCGGGGAGCTGTTTTTT. Its translation is CASSPPRGGSGELFF.

In its sample, this clone was seen a few times. The chain uses TRBV11-3 and TRBJ1-1; 11 bases map to TRBD1. This CDR3 is 17 amino acids long. V was pared by 0 bases and J by 4 bases, with 7 bases of the junction left unmatched. Germline loops: CDR1 SGHNT, CDR2 YENEEA. The DNA for the CDR3 is TGTGCCAGCAGCTTAGATCTCGGGACAGGGGGACCCACTGAAGCTTTCTTT. Translating gives CASSLDLGTGGPTEAFF.

The rearrangement uses TRBV29-1 and TRBJ2-7, with 8 positions matching TRBD2. This CDR3 has 14 residues. The V segment lost 7 bases and the J segment 1 base; nucleotides outside the gene matches: 9. From germline, CDR1 is SQVTM and CDR2 ANQGSEA. CDR3 DNA: TGCAGCGCTCGCGGCGGGGGGCCATCCTACGAGCAGTACTTC. Translation: CSARGGGPSYEQYF.

The rearrangement uses TRBV5-1 and TRBJ1-4; TRBD1 agrees at 7 bases. Germline V lookup: CDR1 SGHRS, CDR2 YFSETQ. This CDR3 region has 14 residues. Trimming took 4 bases from V and 4 from J; bases not matched to a gene: 4. The CDR3 DNA reads TGCGCCAGCAGCGAACAGGGGCGTAATGAAAAACTGTTTTTT. Translated, it gives CASSEQGRNEKLFF.

The genes are TRBV6-5 and TRBJ1-2; no clear D. Germline-derived CDR1 and CDR2 are MNHEY and SVGAGI. Trimming took off 2 bases at V and 8 bases at J, with 15 bases between the two ends. The CDR3 sequence is 14 residues long. CDR3 in amino acids: CASSYKLEPAGYTF. The CDR3, as DNA: TGTGCCAGCAGTTACAAGCTCGAACCCGCGGGCTACACCTTC.

The V call is TRBV2, the J call TRBJ2-7; a weak D match, TRBD2 (6 bases). The CDR3 contains 12 residues. Trimming removed 6 bases from V and 4 bases from J, with 10 bases in between. Germline lookup yields CDR1 SNHLY and CDR2 FYNNEI. This CDR3 reads CASRLEGYEQYF. CDR3 bases: TGTGCCAGCAGATTGGAGGGTTACGAGCAGTACTTC.

The chain joins TRBV9 to TRBJ2-1; TRBD2 matches at 13 bases. The CDR3 sequence is 15 residues long. Germline CDR1 reads SGDLS; CDR2 reads YYNGEE. Germline trimming cut 0 bases from V and 7 bases from J; bases unmatched to any gene: 1. CDR3 amino acids: CASSVETSGGNEQFF. As DNA, the CDR3 is TGTGCCAGCAGCGTAGAGACTAGCGGGGGGAATGAGCAGTTCTTC.

The chain links TRBV19 to TRBJ1-1, with D unclear. CDR3 length equals 13 residues. V gave up 3 bases and J gave up 1 base, with 6 bases separating them. Germline assignment: CDR1 LNHDA and CDR2 SQIVND (reference sequence). Here the CDR3 reads CASSILANTEAFF. CDR3 in DNA: TGTGCCAGTAGTATTTTGGCGAACACTGAAGCTTTCTTT.

This clone showed up just once. The CDR3 DNA sequence: TGTGCCAGCAGCTTAGCAGGGGCAGGGGGCATGAACACTGAAGCTTTCTTT. Its translation is CASSLAGAGGMNTEAFF. The chain has TRBV7-2 and TRBJ1-1; 8 bases are a match to TRBD1. Per the germline V gene, CDR1 is SGHTA and CDR2 is FQGNSA. V shed 0 bases and J 0 bases; nucleotides not matched to a gene: 6. This CDR3 spans 17 amino acids.

The rearrangement joins TRBV5-1 to TRBJ2-5, with a weak D call TRBD2 (6 bases). The CDR3 is 16 amino acids. In germline, CDR1 is SGHRS, CDR2 YFSETQ. V lost 0 bases and J lost 2, with 14 bases in between. The CDR3 nucleotides are TGCGCCAGCAGCTTGGGGCGGGGAGAAGCTCAAGAGACCCAGTACTTC. Protein product: CASSLGRGEAQETQYF. The whole variable domain, filled in from reference TRBV5-1 and TRBJ2-5, reads KAGVTQTPRYLIKTRGQQVTLSCSPISGHRSVSWYQQTPGQGLQFLFEYFSETQRNKGNFPGRFSGRQFSNSRSEMNVSTLELGDSALYLCASSLGRGEAQETQYFGPGTRLLVL.

This clone occurred once. The chain joins TRBV29-1 to TRBJ2-3; 8 nucleotides line up with TRBD1. CDR3 length: 14 amino acids. CDR1 and CDR2 from the germline V gene are SQVTM and ANQGSEA. V was clipped by 6 bases and J by 1 base; unmatched bases: 6. The CDR3 here is CSVLLDRGTDTQYF. The DNA for the CDR3 is TGCAGCGTCCTTTTGGACAGGGGCACAGATACGCAGTATTTT.

This clone was observed once. The rearrangement joins TRBV11-1 to TRBJ1-1; TRBD1 aligns across 8 bases. The CDR3 runs 16 residues. V was clipped by 3 bases and J by 3 bases; unmatched bases: 9. From germline, CDR1 is SGHAT and CDR2 FQDESV (reference sequence). CDR3 bases: TGTGCCAGCAGCTTGGGCAGGGGGCGCGGGTACACTGAAGCTTTCTTT. The encoded protein is CASSLGRGRGYTEAFF.

V is TRBV15 and J is TRBJ1-5, with D perhaps TRBD1 (6 bases). Germline CDR1 LNHNV, CDR2 YYDKDF (reference sequence). This CDR3 is built from 13 residues. V was trimmed by 5 bases and J by 4 bases, leaving 9 bases between them. CDR3 sequence (DNA): TGTGCCACCAGCCGGGACAAAAATCAGCCCCAGCATTTT. Amino acid sequence: CATSRDKNQPQHF. Full variable domain (missing parts from reference TRBV15 and TRBJ1-5): DAMVIQNPRYQVTQFGKPVTLSCSQTLNHNVMYWYQQKSSQAPKLLFHYYDKDFNNEADTPDNFQSRRPNTSFCFLDIRSPGLGDTAMYLCATSRDKNQPQHFGDGTRLSIL.

The chain couples TRBV18 to TRBJ1-6; possible D gene TRBD1, 5 bases. V dropped 3 bases and J dropped 10 bases, with 16 bases sitting between them. This CDR3 is 15 amino acids long. Germline assignment: CDR1 KGHSH and CDR2 LQKENI. The CDR3 region has the DNA TGTGCCAGCTCACCGGGAGGGGTGGTGCGATCACCCCTCCACTTT. Amino acid sequence: CASSPGGVVRSPLHF.

The V gene is TRBV27, the J gene TRBJ1-4; D is perhaps TRBD1 (5 bases). Deletions cut 3 bases from V and 0 bases from J, with 17 bases between. The germline CDR1 and CDR2 sequences are MNHEY and SMNVEV (reference sequence). This CDR3 is built from 18 residues. CDR3 amino acids: CASSLLGGAVATNEKLFF. The CDR3 coding sequence is TGTGCCAGCAGTTTGCTGGGCGGGGCCGTTGCAACTAATGAAAAACTGTTTTTT.

This CDR3 is CASSLSGQGRKLFF. DNA for the CDR3: TGTGCCAGCAGCTTAAGTGGTCAGGGGCGAAAACTGTTTTTT. The chain employs TRBV7-6 and TRBJ1-4, with D maybe TRBD1 (6 bases). Germline assignment: CDR1 SGHVS and CDR2 FNYEAQ. This CDR3 spans 14 amino acids. Trimming left V 2 bases short and J 10 bases short, with 14 bases between.

The chain has TRBV2 and TRBJ1-6; 7 nucleotides agree with TRBD1. Germline V lookup: CDR1 SNHLY, CDR2 FYNNEI. This CDR3 region has 12 residues. V gave up 11 bases and J gave up 9 bases; unmatched junction bases: 7. CDR3 nucleotides: TGTGCCGGTTGGACAGGTGGTTCACCCCTCCACTTT. This translates into CAGWTGGSPLHF.